Sequencing of this TCR beta chain was carried out in a study of immunodeficiency (dated by TCRdb to between 2017 and 2020). Background on the whole study: Repertoire analysis was performed to search for VDJ recombination defects and oligoclonality. What the study reported, not specific to this receptor: Based on top-100 and total clonotype frequencies, severe oligoclonality was found in patient CD8+ T cells but not in patient CD4+ T cells. Restricted TRB V-J pairing and lower productive entropy were observed in patient CD8+ T cells compared with control CD8+ T cells. In entropy comparisons, n=3 (open circles) was shown for patients versus healthy controls, and a thymic development effect was only suggested as possible.

Genomic DNA was extracted using the QIAamp DNA Blood Mini Kit and was submitted for immunoSEQ repertoire analysis. Using a standard quantity of genomic DNA template, multiplex PCR was run to amplify the CDR3 regions. An Illumina platform was used to sequence the PCR products. From the authors' description of their analysis: Sequences were mapped to a reference, using V, D and J gene definitions from IMGT. Closely related sequences were merged by a nearest-neighbor clustering algorithm so that PCR and sequencing errors were removed. V, D and J usage in productive unique and total sequences was analyzed using ImmunoSEQ Analyzer tools and R version 3.6.1. TCRdb took over this immuneACCESS table, retaining in-frame rearrangements with V and J assigned. Such tables are incomplete; in checked studies, under half of the missing clones stem from an unresolved V gene, and the remainder is unexplained. V and J calls and clone size are copied from that table; D and trimming were computed from the DNA. A total of a few thousand clones appear in this sample, 89% of them only once. The ten largest clones add up to around 11% of the sample.

Looking up the germline V gene yields CDR1 MGHRA and CDR2 YSYEKL. The CDR3 spans 16 residues, from the cysteine through the phenylalanine. Only CDR3 DNA is held: 48 bases, read in frame from base 1. At the junction V is shortened by 1 base and J by 7 bases; bases outside the gene matches: 9. About this clone: Its specific antigen is unknown. No qualities accompany the bases; no much larger clone lies one base away.

Before TCR sequencing, CD3+CD8+ T cells were sorted from fresh PBMCs. The V and J genes are TRBV4-1 and TRBJ2-1, with 8 junctional bases fitting TRBD1. Sequencing was carried out using CD8+ T cells from blood. This TCR derives from a human donor in good health. The nucleotide sequence is given as TGCGCCAGCAGCCAAGGGTCCCAGGGGGCGCGGAATGAGCAGTTCTTC. Translated, it gives CASSQGSQGARNEQFF.